The 8 T cell receptor beta chains below come from one sample, sequenced in a study of T cells after yellow fever vaccination (dated by TCRdb to the late 2010s). The sample's treatment or condition, from its label and the paper: live attenuated yellow fever vaccine strain. The receptor library was made with 5' RACE. Data came from an Illumina NovaSeq 6000. TCRdb took the public reads, trimmed them with fastp at Q25, ran MiXCR for clone calling and kept in-frame beta chains. Entries that share a CDR3 protein sequence are merged under the most common genes and DNA. In this sample the table shows about 320,000 distinct CDR3 sequences, roughly 4.3% of which occur a single time. The top ten constitute approximately 19% of the sample. The specimen comprised PBMCs, sampled 15 days after the yellow fever booster vaccination. These receptors originate from a man aged 18-30 years who received the YFV17D yellow fever vaccine.

The rearrangement joins TRBV27 to TRBJ2-6; a possible D gene is TRBD2 (5 bases). CDR1 is MNHEY, CDR2 SMNVEV, per germline (reference sequence). V was trimmed by 3 bases and J by 4 bases, leaving 10 bases between them. The CDR3 totals 15 residues. This CDR3 is CASSFEGSGANVLTF. CDR3 coding DNA: TGTGCCAGCAGTTTCGAGGGTTCCGGGGCCAACGTCCTGACTTTC.

The V and J genes are TRBV19 and TRBJ2-2; TRBD1 might be the D (5 bases). Trimming removed 6 bases from V and 4 bases from J, with 12 bases in between. The CDR3 has 14 residues. Germline CDR1 LNHDA, CDR2 SQIVND (reference sequence). The CDR3: CASRLRAGTGELFF. The CDR3 DNA follows: TGTGCCAGTAGACTCAGGGCCGGCACCGGGGAGCTGTTTTTT.

The V gene is TRBV20-1, the J gene TRBJ2-5, with 10 bases aligning to TRBD1. Germline lookup yields CDR1 DFQATT and CDR2 SNEGSKA (reference sequence). The CDR3 totals 13 residues. V lost 3 bases to trimming and J lost 6 bases; unmatched junction nucleotides: 4. The CDR3 DNA reads TGCAGTGCTAGTAGGACAGGGGGGAAGACCCAGTACTTC. It codes for CSASRTGGKTQYF.

In this sample, this clonotype turned up many times. The V call is TRBV5-1, the J call TRBJ2-1; weak D call: TRBD2 (6 bases). Deletions cut 0 bases from V and 10 bases from J, with 20 bases between. Germline lookup yields CDR1 SGHRS and CDR2 YFSETQ. The CDR3 contains 16 residues. CDR3 in DNA: TGCGCCAGCAGCTTGGTCGGGGACTCCCTTCTCTACGAGCAGTTCTTC. Protein sequence: CASSLVGDSLLYEQFF.

This clonotype was observed once. This sequence joins TRBV7-9 and TRBJ2-1, with 12 nucleotides matching TRBD2. The V gene end was trimmed by 5 bases and the J gene end by 3 bases; junction bases not matched to a gene: 2. The CDR3 is 15 amino acids. Germline V gives CDR1 SEHNR, CDR2 FQNEAQ (reference sequence). CDR3 sequence: CASSLLAGGYNEQFF. The DNA for the CDR3 is TGTGCCAGCAGCCTACTAGCGGGGGGCTACAATGAGCAGTTCTTC.

This clonotype was detected only a few times. The chain joins TRBV3-1 to TRBJ2-5; 8 bases align to TRBD2. The CDR3 contains 17 residues. The V segment lost 0 bases and the J segment 4 bases; nucleotides outside the gene matches: 10. From germline, CDR1 is LGHDT and CDR2 YNNKEL (reference sequence). The CDR3 coding sequence is TGTGCCAGCAGCCAAGAGGTTAGCGGGGATTTTAGAGAGACCCAGTACTTC. Its protein is CASSQEVSGDFRETQYF.

This clonotype occurred a few times. V and J are TRBV5-1 and TRBJ2-1; 10 bases align to TRBD2. The CDR3 has 17 residues. The germline V gene encodes CDR1 SGHRS and CDR2 YFSETQ. With V trimmed by 1 base and J by 4 bases, 8 bases remained unmatched. The CDR3 region has the DNA TGCGCCAGCAGCTTGAGCCTAGCGGGGGACCCATACAATGAGCAGTTCTTC. Amino acids: CASSLSLAGDPYNEQFF.

There are many counts of this clonotype. This chain uses TRBV4-3 with TRBJ1-2; possible D gene TRBD1, 6 bases. Per the germline V gene, CDR1 is LGHNA and CDR2 is YSLEER. The CDR3 totals 15 residues. V lost 5 bases and J lost 8, with 21 bases in between. The CDR3 protein is CASSSAKGVLEGYTF. The CDR3 region has the DNA TGCGCCAGCAGCTCAGCCAAGGGGGTCTTGGAGGGCTACACCTTC.